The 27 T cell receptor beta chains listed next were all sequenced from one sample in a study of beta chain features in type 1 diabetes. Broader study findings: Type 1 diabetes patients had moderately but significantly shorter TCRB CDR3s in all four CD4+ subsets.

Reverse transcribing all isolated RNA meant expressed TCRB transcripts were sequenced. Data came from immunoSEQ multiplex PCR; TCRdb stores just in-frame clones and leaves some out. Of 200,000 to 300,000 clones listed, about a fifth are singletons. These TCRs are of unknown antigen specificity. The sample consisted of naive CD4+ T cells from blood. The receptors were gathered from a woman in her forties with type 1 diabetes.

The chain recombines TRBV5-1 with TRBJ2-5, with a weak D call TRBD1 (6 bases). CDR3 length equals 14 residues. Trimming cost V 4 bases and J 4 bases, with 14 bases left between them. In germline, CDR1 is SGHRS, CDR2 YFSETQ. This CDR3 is CASSTSTGPETQYF. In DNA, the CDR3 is TGCGCCAGCAGCACCTCGACAGGACCAGAGACCCAGTACTTC.

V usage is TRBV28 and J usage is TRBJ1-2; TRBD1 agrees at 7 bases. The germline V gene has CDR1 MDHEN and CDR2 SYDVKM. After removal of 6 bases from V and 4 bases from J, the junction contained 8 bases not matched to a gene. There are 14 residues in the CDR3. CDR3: CASSSNTGVYGYTF. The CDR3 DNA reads TGTGCCAGCAGCTCCAATACAGGGGTCTATGGCTACACCTTC.

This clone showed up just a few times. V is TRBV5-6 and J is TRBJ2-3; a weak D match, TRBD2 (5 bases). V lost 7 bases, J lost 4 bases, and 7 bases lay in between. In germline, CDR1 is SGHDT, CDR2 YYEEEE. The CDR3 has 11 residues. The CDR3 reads CASVSADTQYF. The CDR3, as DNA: TGTGCCAGCGTTAGCGCAGATACGCAGTATTTT.

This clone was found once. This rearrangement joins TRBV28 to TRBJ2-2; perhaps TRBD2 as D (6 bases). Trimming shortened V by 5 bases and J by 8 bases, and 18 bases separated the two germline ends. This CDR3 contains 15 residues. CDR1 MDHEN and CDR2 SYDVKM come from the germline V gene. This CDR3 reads CASSPPRGKAGELFF. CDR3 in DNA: TGTGCCAGCAGTCCACCCCGGGGGAAGGCTGGGGAGCTGTTTTTT.

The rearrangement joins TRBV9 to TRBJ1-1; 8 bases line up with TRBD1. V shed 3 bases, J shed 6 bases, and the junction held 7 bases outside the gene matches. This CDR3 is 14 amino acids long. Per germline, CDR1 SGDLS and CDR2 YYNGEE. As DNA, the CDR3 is TGTGCCAGCAGCGCTCGGACAGGGATCGCTGAAGCTTTCTTT. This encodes CASSARTGIAEAFF.

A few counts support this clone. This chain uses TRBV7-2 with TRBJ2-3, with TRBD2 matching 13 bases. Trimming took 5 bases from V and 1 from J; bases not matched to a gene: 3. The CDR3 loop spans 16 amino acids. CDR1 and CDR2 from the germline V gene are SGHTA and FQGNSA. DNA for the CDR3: TGTGCCAGCAGCCAACTAGCGGGAGGGGGCACAGATACGCAGTATTTT. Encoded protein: CASSQLAGGGTDTQYF.

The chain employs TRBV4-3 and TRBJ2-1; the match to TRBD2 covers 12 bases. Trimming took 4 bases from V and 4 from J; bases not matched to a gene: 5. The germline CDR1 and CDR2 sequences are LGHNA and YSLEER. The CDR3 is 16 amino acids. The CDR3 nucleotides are TGCGCCAGCAGCCCGCGACTAGCGGGAGCTTACAATGAGCAGTTCTTC. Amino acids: CASSPRLAGAYNEQFF.

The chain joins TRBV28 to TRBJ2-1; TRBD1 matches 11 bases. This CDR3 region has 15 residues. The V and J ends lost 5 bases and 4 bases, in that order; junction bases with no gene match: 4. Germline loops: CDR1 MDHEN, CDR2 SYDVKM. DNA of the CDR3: TGTGCCAGCAGTCCCGGGACAGGGGGTTACAATGAGCAGTTCTTC. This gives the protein CASSPGTGGYNEQFF.

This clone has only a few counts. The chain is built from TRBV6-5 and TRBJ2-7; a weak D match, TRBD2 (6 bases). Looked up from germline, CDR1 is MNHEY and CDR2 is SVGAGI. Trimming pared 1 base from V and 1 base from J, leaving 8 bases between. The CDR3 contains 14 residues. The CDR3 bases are TGTGCCAGCAGTTACTGGCGGGAATCCTACGAGCAGTACTTC. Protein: CASSYWRESYEQYF.

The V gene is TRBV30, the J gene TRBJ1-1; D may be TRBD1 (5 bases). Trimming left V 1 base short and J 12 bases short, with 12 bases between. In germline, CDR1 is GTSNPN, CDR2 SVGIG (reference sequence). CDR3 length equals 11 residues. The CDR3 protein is CAWSDGGIPFF. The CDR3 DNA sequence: TGTGCCTGGAGTGACGGGGGGATCCCTTTCTTT.

The DNA for the CDR3 is TGTGCCAGCAGTGAACAGGGGGAAACAGATACGCAGTATTTT. Amino acids: CASSEQGETDTQYF. The chain joins TRBV2 to TRBJ2-3; 7 bases agree with TRBD1. The CDR3 is made up of 14 amino acids. Germline V lookup: CDR1 SNHLY, CDR2 FYNNEI. J was trimmed by 3 bases and V by 2 bases; bases with no gene match: 2.

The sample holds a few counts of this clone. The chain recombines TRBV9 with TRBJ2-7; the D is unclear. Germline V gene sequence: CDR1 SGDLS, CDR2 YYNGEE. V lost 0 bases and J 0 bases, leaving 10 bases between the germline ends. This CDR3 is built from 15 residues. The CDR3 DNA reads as TGTGCCAGCAGCGTAGAGGCAGGTTCCTCCTACGAGCAGTACTTC. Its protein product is CASSVEAGSSYEQYF.

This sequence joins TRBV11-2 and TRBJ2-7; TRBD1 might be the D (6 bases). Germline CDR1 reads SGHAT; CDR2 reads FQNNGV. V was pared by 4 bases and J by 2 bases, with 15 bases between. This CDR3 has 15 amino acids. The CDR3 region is CASSSRTRGTYEQYF. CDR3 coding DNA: TGTGCCAGCAGCTCCCGGACGAGGGGGACCTACGAGCAGTACTTC.

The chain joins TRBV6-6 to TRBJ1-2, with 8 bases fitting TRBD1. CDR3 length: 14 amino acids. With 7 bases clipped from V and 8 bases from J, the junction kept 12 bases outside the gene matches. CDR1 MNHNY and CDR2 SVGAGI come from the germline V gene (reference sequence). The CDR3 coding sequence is TGTGCCAGCACCGACAGGGGAGAATCGCGAGGCTACACCTTC. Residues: CASTDRGESRGYTF.

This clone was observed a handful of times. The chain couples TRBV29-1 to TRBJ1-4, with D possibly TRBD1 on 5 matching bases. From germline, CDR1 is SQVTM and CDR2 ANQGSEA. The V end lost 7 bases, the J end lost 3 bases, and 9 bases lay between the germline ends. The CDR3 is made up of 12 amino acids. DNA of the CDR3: TGCAGCGCAGGGCATCCTAATGAAAAACTGTTTTTT. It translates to CSAGHPNEKLFF.

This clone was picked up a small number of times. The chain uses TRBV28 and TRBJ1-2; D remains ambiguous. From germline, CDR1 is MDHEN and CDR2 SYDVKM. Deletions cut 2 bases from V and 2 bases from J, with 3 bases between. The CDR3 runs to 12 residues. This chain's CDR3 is CASSLVNYGYTF. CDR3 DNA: TGTGCCAGCAGTTTAGTAAACTATGGCTACACCTTC.

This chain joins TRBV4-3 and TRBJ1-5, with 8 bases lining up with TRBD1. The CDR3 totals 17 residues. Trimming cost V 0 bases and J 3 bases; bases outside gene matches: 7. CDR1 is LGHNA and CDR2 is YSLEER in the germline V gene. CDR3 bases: TGCGCCAGCAGCCAAGATCCGACAGGGGCCCTCAATCAGCCCCAGCATTTT. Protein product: CASSQDPTGALNQPQHF.

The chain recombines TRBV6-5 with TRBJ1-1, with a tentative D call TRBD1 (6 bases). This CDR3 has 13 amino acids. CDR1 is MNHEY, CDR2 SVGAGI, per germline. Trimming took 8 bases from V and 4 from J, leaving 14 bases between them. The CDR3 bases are TGTGCCAGCTGTGGGGGCGCGGGCACTGAAGCTTTCTTT. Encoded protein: CASCGGAGTEAFF.

The DNA for the CDR3 is TGTGCCTGGAGTGCAAAGGGGGCCGTGAACACTGAAGCTTTCTTT. Its translation: CAWSAKGAVNTEAFF. The chain has TRBV30 and TRBJ1-1; the match to TRBD1 covers 7 bases. Germline V CDR1 and CDR2: GTSNPN, SVGIG (reference sequence). After removal of 1 base from V and 0 bases from J, the junction contained 5 bases not matched to a gene. CDR3 length: 15 amino acids.

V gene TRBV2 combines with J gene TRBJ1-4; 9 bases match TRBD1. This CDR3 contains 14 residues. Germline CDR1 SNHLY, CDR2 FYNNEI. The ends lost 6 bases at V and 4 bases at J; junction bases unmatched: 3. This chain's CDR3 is CASRGTGFNEKLFF. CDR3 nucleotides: TGTGCCAGCAGGGGGACAGGGTTTAATGAAAAACTGTTTTTT.

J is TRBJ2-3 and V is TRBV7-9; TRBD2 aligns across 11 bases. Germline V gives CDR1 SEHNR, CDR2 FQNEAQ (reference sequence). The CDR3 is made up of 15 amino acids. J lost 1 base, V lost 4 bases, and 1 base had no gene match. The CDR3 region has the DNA TGTGCCAGCAGCTCGGGACTAGCGGGCACAGATACGCAGTATTTT. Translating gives CASSSGLAGTDTQYF.

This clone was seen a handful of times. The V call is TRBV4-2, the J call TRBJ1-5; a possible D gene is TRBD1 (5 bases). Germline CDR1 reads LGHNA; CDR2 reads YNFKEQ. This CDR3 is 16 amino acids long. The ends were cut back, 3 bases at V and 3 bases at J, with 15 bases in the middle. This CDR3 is CASSQSTVSPNQPQHF. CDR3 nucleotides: TGTGCCAGCAGCCAGTCGACAGTTAGTCCCAATCAGCCCCAGCATTTT.

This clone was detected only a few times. The CDR3 bases are TGTGCCAGCTCACCGGGACAGGGTCTGGAAAAACTGTTTTTT. Its translation: CASSPGQGLEKLFF. The genes are TRBV18 and TRBJ1-4; 9 nucleotides line up with TRBD1. Germline lookup yields CDR1 KGHSH and CDR2 LQKENI. This CDR3 region has 14 residues. Losses at the gene ends were 3 bases for V and 8 bases for J; bases not matched to a gene: 4. Drawing the rest from reference TRBV18 and TRBJ1-4, the complete variable domain is NAGVMQNPRHLVRRRGQEARLRCSPMKGHSHVYWYRQLPEEGLKFMVYLQKENIIDESGMPKERFSAEFPKEGPSILRIQQVVRGDSAAYFCASSPGQGLEKLFFGSGTQLSVL.

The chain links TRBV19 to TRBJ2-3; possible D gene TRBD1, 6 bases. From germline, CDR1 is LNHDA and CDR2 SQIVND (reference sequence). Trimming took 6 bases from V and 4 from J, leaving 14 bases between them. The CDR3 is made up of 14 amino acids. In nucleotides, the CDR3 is TGTGCCAGTAGCCCGGGACATGAGCCAGATACGCAGTATTTT. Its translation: CASSPGHEPDTQYF.

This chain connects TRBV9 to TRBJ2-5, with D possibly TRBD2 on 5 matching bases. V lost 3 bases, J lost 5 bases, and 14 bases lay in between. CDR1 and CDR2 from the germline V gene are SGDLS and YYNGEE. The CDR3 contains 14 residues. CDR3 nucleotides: TGTGCCAGCAGCGCCCCGGAGGCGAGCGAGACCCAGTACTTC. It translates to CASSAPEASETQYF.

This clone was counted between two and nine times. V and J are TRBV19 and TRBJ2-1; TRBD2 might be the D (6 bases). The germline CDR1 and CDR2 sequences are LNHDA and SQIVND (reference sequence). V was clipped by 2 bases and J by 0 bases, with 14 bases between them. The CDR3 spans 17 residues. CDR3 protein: CASSITGSRSSYNEQFF. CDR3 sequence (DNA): TGTGCCAGTAGTATAACCGGGAGCCGGAGCTCCTACAATGAGCAGTTCTTC.

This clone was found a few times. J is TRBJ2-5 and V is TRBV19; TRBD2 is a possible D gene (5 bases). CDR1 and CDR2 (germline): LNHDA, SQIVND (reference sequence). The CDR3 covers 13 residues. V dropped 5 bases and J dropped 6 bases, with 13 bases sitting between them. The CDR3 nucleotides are TGTGCCAGTAGTCGGACTGGGGAGAAGACCCAGTACTTC. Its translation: CASSRTGEKTQYF. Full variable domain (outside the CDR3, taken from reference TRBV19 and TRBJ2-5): DGGITQSPKYLFRKEGQNVTLSCEQNLNHDAMYWYRQDPGQGLRLIYYSQIVNDFQKGDIAEGYSVSREKKESFPLTVTSAQKNPTAFYLCASSRTGEKTQYFGPGTRLLVL.